This TCR beta chain is drawn from a study of a mutant IDH1 vaccine in newly diagnosed glioma. Study-level background: At weeks 1, 3, 5, 7, 11, 15, 19 and 23, patients received a vaccination, eight in all. Sex among treated patients split approximately 62% male, 37.5% female; mean age was approximately 41 years. Radiotherapy alone preceded vaccination by 4-6 weeks; alternatively, vaccination started with temozolomide cycles. The earlier regimen, radiotherapy, temozolomide, or both, was most often both.

Generated by immunoSEQ multiplex PCR, the TCRdb table keeps only in-frame clones and is missing some. The table lists about 40,000 clones, about nine tenths of them singletons, with about 2.6% in the top ten. The time point: week 5, during vaccination. All doses held 300 ug of mutant IDH1 20-mer peptide, with topical imiquimod. On this clone itself: Antigen specificity is unknown.

The CDR3 length is 16 residues. With V trimmed by 3 bases and J by 6 bases, 11 bases remained unmatched. Germline V lookup: CDR1 SGHNT, CDR2 YYREEE (reference sequence). The source was PBMCs, collected from a glioma patient whose treatment included an IDH1 peptide vaccine. The source is a man between 45 and 60 years old with glioma. The chain has TRBV5-4 and TRBJ1-4; 7 nucleotides match TRBD1. CDR3 sequence: CASSSPTGTEDEKLFF. For the CDR3, the DNA is TGTGCCAGCAGCTCACCCACCGGGACAGAGGATGAAAAACTGTTTTTT.